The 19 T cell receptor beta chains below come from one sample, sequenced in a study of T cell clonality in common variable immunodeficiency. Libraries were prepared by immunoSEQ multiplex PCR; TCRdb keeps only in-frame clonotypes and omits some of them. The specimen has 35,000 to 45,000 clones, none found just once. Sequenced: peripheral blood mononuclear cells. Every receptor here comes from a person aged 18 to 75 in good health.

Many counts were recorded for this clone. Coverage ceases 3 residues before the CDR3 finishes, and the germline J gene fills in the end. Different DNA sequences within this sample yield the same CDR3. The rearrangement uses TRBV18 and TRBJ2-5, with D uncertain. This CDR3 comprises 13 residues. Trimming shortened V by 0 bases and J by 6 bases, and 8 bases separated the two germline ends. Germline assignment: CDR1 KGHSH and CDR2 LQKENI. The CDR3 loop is CASSPPAVKTQYF. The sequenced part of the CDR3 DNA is TGTGCCAGCTCACCACCGGCGGTGAAGACC.

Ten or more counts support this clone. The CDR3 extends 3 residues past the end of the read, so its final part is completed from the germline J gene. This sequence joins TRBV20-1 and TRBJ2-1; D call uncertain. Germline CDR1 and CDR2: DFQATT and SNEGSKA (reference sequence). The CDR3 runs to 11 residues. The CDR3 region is CSSGSYNEQFF. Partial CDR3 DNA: TGCAGCTCCGGGTCTTACAATGAG.

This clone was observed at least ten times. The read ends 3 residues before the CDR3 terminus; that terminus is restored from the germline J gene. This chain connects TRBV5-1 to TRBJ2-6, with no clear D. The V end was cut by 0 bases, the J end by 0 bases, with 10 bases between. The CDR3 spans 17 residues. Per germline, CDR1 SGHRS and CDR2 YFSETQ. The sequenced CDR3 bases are TGCGCCAGCAGCTTGGACCCCACGGGCTCTGGGGCCAACGTC. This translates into CASSLDPTGSGANV. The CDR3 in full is CASSLDPTGSGANVLTF.

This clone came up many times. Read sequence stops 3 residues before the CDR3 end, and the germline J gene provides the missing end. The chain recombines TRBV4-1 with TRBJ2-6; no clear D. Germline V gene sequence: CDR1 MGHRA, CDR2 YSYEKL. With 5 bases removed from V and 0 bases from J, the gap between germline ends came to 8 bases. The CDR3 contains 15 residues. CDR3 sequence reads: CASSRSLSGANVLTF. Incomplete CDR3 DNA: TGCGCCAGCAGCAGGTCGCTCTCTGGGGCCAACGTC.

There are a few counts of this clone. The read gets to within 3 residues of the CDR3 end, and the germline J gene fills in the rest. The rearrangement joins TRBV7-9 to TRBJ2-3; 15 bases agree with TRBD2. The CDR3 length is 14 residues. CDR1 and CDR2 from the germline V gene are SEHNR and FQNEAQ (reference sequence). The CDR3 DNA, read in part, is TGTGCCAGCAGCCGGACTAGCGGGAGGGAGACG. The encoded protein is CASSRTSGRET. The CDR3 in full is CASSRTSGRETQYF. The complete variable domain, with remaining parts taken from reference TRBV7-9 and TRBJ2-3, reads DTGVSQNPRHKITKRGQNVTFRCDPISEHNRLYWYRQTLGQGPEFLTYFQNEAQLEKSRLLSDRFSAERPKGSFSTLEIQRTEQGDSAMYLCASSRTSGRETQYFGPGTRLTVL.

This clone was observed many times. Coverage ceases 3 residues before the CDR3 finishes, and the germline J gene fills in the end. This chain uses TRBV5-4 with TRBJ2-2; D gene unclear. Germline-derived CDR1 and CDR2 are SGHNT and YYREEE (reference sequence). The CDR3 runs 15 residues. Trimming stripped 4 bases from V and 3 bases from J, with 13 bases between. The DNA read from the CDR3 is TGTGCCAGCAGCCCTAGGCTAGAATACACCGGGGAG. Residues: CASSPRLEYTGE. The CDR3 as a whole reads CASSPRLEYTGELFF. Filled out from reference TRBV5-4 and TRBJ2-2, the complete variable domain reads ETGVTQSPTHLIKTRGQQVTLRCSSQSGHNTVSWYQQALGQGPQFIFQYYREEENGRGNFPPRFSGLQFPNYSSELNVNALELDDSALYLCASSPRLEYTGELFFGEGSRLTVL.

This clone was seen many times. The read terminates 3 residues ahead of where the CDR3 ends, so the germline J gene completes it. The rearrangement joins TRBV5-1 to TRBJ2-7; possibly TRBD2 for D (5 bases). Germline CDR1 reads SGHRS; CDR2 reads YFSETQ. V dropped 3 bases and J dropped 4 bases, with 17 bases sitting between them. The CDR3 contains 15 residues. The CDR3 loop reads CASSSSGTNIYEQYF. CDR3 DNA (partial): TGCGCCAGCAGCTCAAGCGGTACCAACATTTACGAG.

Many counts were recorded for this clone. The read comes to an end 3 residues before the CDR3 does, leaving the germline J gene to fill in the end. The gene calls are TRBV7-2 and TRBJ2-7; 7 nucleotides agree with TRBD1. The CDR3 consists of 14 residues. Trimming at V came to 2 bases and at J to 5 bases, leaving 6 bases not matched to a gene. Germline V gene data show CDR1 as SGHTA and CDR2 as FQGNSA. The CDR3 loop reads CASSLKGGPHEQYF. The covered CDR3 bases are TGTGCCAGCAGCTTAAAAGGGGGCCCGCACGAG.

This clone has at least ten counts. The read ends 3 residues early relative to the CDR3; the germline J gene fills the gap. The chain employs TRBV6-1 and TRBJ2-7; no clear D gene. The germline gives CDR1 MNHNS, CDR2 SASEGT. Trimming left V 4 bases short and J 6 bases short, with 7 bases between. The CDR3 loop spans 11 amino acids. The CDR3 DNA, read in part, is TGTGCCAGCAGTGCTTTATTCGAG. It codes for CASSALFE. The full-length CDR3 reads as CASSALFEQYF.

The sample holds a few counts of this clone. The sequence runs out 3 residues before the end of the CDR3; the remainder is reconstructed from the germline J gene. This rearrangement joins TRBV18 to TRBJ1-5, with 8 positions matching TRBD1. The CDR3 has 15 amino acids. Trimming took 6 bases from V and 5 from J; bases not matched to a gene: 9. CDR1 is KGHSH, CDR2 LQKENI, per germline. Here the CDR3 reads CASSLYRGIDQPQHF. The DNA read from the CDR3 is TGTGCCAGCTCCCTCTACAGGGGGATAGATCAGCCC.

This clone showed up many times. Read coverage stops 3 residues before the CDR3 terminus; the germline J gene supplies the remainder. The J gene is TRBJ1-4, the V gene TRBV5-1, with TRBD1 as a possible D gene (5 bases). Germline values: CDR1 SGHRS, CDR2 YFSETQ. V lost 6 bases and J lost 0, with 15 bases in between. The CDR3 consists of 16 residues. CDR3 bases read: TGCGCCAGCACCCCAGGGACTTTTGCAACTAATGAAAAA. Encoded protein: CASTPGTFATNEK. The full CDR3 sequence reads CASTPGTFATNEKLFF.

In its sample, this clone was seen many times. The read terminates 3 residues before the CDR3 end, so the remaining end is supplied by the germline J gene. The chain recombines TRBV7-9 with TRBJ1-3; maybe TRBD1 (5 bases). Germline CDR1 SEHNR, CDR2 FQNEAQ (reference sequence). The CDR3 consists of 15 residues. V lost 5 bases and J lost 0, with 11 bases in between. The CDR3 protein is CASSPGRGSGNTIYF. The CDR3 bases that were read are TGTGCCAGCAGCCCCGGAAGGGGCTCTGGAAACACC. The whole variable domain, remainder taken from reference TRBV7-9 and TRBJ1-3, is DTGVSQNPRHKITKRGQNVTFRCDPISEHNRLYWYRQTLGQGPEFLTYFQNEAQLEKSRLLSDRFSAERPKGSFSTLEIQRTEQGDSAMYLCASSPGRGSGNTIYFGEGSWLTVV.

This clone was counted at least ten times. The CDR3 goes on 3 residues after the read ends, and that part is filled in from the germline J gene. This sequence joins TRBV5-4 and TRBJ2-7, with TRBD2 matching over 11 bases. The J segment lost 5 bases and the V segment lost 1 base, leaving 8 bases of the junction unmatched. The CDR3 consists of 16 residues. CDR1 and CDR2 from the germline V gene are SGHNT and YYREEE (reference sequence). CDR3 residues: CASSLTLLAGAHEQYF. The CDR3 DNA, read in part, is TGTGCCAGCAGCTTGACCTTACTAGCGGGAGCCCACGAG.

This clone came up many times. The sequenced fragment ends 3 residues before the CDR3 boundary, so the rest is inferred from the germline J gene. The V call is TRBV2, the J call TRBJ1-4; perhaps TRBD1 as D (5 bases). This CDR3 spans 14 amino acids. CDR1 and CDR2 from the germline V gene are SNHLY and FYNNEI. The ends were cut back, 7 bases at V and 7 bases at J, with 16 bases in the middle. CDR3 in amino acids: CASTRKGRGEKLFF. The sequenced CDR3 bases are TGTGCCAGCACCAGGAAGGGGAGAGGTGAAAAA.

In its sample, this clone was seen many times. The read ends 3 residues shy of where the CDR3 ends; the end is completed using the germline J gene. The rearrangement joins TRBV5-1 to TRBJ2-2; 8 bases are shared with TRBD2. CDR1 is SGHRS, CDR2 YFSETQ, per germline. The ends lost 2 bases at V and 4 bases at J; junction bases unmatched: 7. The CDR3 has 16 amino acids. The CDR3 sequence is CASSLPSSGSTGELFF. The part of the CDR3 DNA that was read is TGCGCCAGCAGCTTACCGTCCAGCGGGAGCACCGGGGAG.

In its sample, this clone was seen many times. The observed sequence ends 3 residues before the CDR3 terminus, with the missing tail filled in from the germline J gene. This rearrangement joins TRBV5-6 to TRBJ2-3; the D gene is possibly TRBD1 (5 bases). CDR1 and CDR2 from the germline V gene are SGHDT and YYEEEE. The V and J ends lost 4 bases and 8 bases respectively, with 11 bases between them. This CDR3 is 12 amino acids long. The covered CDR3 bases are TGTGCCAGCAGCCACGACAGAGGTACG. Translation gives CASSHDRGT. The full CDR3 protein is CASSHDRGTQYF.

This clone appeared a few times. Incomplete CDR3 DNA: TGTGCCAGCCGGCTGAGCGGGGGCCCGTACAATGAG. Translation gives CASRLSGGPYNE. The full CDR3 is CASRLSGGPYNEQFF. The rearrangement uses TRBV7-8 and TRBJ2-1, with TRBD2 matching 8 bases. The CDR3 goes on 3 residues after the read ends, and that part is filled in from the germline J gene. Germline CDR1 is SGHVS and CDR2 is FQNEAQ. The CDR3 has 15 amino acids. Losses at the gene ends were 8 bases for V and 4 bases for J; bases not matched to a gene: 10.

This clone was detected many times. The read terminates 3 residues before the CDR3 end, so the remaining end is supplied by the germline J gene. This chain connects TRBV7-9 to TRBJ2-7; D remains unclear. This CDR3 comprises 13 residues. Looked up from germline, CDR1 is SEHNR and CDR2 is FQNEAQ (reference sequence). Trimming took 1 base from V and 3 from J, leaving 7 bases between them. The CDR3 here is CASSLEADYEQYF. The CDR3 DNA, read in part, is TGTGCCAGCAGCTTAGAGGCAGACTACGAG.

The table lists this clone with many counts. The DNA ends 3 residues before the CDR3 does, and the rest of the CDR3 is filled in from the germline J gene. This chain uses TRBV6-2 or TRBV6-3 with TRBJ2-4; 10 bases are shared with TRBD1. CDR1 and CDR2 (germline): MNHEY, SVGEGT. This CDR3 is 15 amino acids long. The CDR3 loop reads CASSYHSRTGGSQYF. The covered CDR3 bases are TGTGCCAGCAGTTACCACTCTAGGACAGGGGGATCT.